The 31 T cell receptor beta chains listed next were all sequenced from one sample in a study of response to subunit inactivated influenza vaccine. TCRdb re-called the RT-PCR reads through MiXCR, storing one row per CDR3 protein. The sample yields some 550,000 distinct CDR3 sequences, 20% to 25% seen once. This same sample was also part of a study on T cells expressing NK-cell markers. That source adds: Generation of TCR beta cDNA was performed by 5'RACE template switching incorporating UMIs.

This material consisted of CD4+ T cells sorted from PBMCs, taken 11 to 12 days after vaccination. These receptors were taken from a man in his forties or fifties who received an inactivated influenza vaccine.

The V and J genes are TRBV3-1 and TRBJ1-1; no reliable D call. The CDR3 sequence is 12 residues long. Trimming pared 1 base from V and 6 bases from J, leaving 6 bases between. Germline CDR1 reads LGHDT; CDR2 reads YNNKEL (reference sequence). The CDR3 DNA reads TGTGCCAGCAGCCAAGTCCGTGCTGAAGCTTTCTTT. Protein product: CASSQVRAEAFF.

The rearrangement links TRBV9 to TRBJ1-3; 7 bases line up with TRBD1. The CDR3 spans 16 residues. V was clipped by 3 bases and J by 0 bases; unmatched bases: 6. Germline values: CDR1 SGDLS, CDR2 YYNGEE. CDR3 residues: CASSATGRSSGNTIYF. The CDR3 DNA follows: TGTGCCAGCAGCGCGACAGGGCGAAGCTCTGGAAACACCATATATTTT.

V and J are TRBV6-1 and TRBJ1-6; 8 bases align to TRBD1. The V and J ends lost 7 bases and 10 bases, in that order; junction bases with no gene match: 9. Germline CDR1 reads MNHNS; CDR2 reads SASEGT. The CDR3 runs 14 residues. The CDR3 is CASKGDRGISPLHF. CDR3 DNA: TGTGCCAGCAAAGGCGACAGGGGCATCTCACCCCTCCACTTT.

The chain recombines TRBV10-2 with TRBJ2-3; D gene ambiguous. V gave up 4 bases and J gave up 0 bases, with 14 bases separating them. The CDR3 is 16 amino acids. Germline V gene lookup returns CDR1 WSHSY and CDR2 SAAADI. In nucleotides, the CDR3 is TGCGCCAGCAGTGCCGGCAGGAGCTCTAGCACAGATACGCAGTATTTT. Translating gives CASSAGRSSSTDTQYF.

This sequence joins TRBV10-2 and TRBJ1-6; D is perhaps TRBD1 (5 bases). V was clipped by 7 bases and J by 6 bases, with 10 bases between them. Germline CDR1 and CDR2: WSHSY and SAAADI. The CDR3 loop spans 13 amino acids. CDR3 in amino acids: CASNRDGNSPLHF. DNA of the CDR3: TGCGCCAGCAACCGGGACGGTAATTCACCCCTCCACTTT.

This clonotype was recorded a few times. This chain links TRBV5-4 with TRBJ1-1; no firm D call. Germline CDR1 reads SGHNT; CDR2 reads YYREEE (reference sequence). This CDR3 is built from 14 residues. Between the trimmed V and J ends, which lost 3 bases and 11 bases, there was a span of 20 bases. For the CDR3, the DNA is TGTGCCAGCAGCTCAGCGCGTGGCCCCCGTTTGGCTTTCTTT. It translates to CASSSARGPRLAFF. Full variable domain (rest looked up from reference TRBV5-4 and TRBJ1-1): ETGVTQSPTHLIKTRGQQVTLRCSSQSGHNTVSWYQQALGQGPQFIFQYYREEENGRGNFPPRFSGLQFPNYSSELNVNALELDDSALYLCASSSARGPRLAFFGQGTRLTVV.

This clonotype was seen more than once but under ten times. The chain links TRBV7-9 to TRBJ2-7; possibly TRBD2 for D (6 bases). Germline lookup yields CDR1 SEHNR and CDR2 FQNEAQ (reference sequence). The ends were cut back, 5 bases at V and 4 bases at J, with 15 bases in the middle. The CDR3 loop spans 14 amino acids. The CDR3 sequence is CASSPRRGIYEQYF. The CDR3 bases are TGTGCCAGCAGCCCACGGCGGGGTATTTACGAGCAGTACTTC.

V is TRBV4-3 and J is TRBJ1-4; 11 bases fit TRBD1. Trimming at V came to 1 base and at J to 6 bases, leaving 1 base not matched to a gene. Germline-derived CDR1 and CDR2 are LGHNA and YSLEER. CDR3 length equals 15 residues. CDR3 DNA: TGCGCCAGCAGCCAAGGGGACAGGGGGGATGAAAAACTGTTTTTT. As protein: CASSQGDRGDEKLFF.

CDR3 coding DNA: TGTGCCAGCAGTTTAGAGCGGTACTCTCAGCAGTTCTTC. Its translation is CASSLERYSQQFF. This rearrangement joins TRBV12-3 or TRBV12-4 to TRBJ2-1, with D tentatively TRBD2 (5 bases). The CDR3 has 13 residues. With 1 base removed from V and 11 bases from J, the gap between germline ends came to 12 bases.

The rearrangement uses TRBV4-3 and TRBJ2-2, with TRBD1 matching 7 bases. Trimming took 4 bases from V and 1 from J; bases not matched to a gene: 9. The CDR3 extends over 17 amino acids. Germline V gives CDR1 LGHNA, CDR2 YSLEER. CDR3 bases: TGCGCCAGCAGCCCCAACGAGGGGGCAGGGAACACCGGGGAGCTGTTTTTT. As protein: CASSPNEGAGNTGELFF.

The V gene is TRBV12-3 or TRBV12-4, the J gene TRBJ2-3; TRBD2 agrees at 9 bases. V gave up 5 bases and J gave up 4 bases; unmatched junction bases: 7. The CDR3 has 15 amino acids. This chain's CDR3 is CASSGLARGPDTQYF. In nucleotides, the CDR3 is TGTGCCAGCAGTGGACTAGCGAGGGGGCCAGATACGCAGTATTTT.

The chain carries TRBV5-1 and TRBJ2-1, with a possible D match to TRBD1 (6 bases). CDR3 length: 12 amino acids. V lost 2 bases and J lost 14, with 14 bases in between. Per germline, CDR1 SGHRS and CDR2 YFSETQ. In DNA, the CDR3 is TGCGCCAGCAGCTTACAGGGCCAGGCGGAGTTCTTC. Translated: CASSLQGQAEFF.

For the CDR3, the DNA is TGTGCCAGCAGCTTGGACTACCTCTCCTACGAGCAGTACTTC. It codes for CASSLDYLSYEQYF. The rearrangement joins TRBV7-2 to TRBJ2-7, with D maybe TRBD2 (6 bases). Trimming shortened V by 3 bases and J by 0 bases, and 9 bases separated the two germline ends. The CDR3 covers 14 residues. Germline values: CDR1 SGHTA, CDR2 FQGNSA.

This clonotype was detected only a few times. The gene calls are TRBV29-1 and TRBJ2-4; perhaps TRBD2 as D (6 bases). The CDR3 length is 14 residues. The germline V and J ends were trimmed by 4 bases and 2 bases, with 12 bases remaining between them. CDR1 is SQVTM and CDR2 is ANQGSEA in the germline V gene. Here the CDR3 reads CSVVVGGSKNIQYF. The CDR3 DNA reads TGCAGCGTTGTAGTCGGAGGGTCCAAAAACATTCAGTACTTC.

The chain joins TRBV11-2 to TRBJ2-7; possibly TRBD1 for D (6 bases). V was trimmed by 1 base and J by 3 bases, leaving 13 bases between them. Germline CDR1 and CDR2: SGHAT and FQNNGV. This CDR3 is 15 amino acids long. The CDR3 DNA reads TGTGCCAGCAGCTTAGTCGGGACACTAAGCTACGAGCAGTACTTC. The encoded protein is CASSLVGTLSYEQYF.

At least ten counts were recorded for this clonotype. Here the CDR3 DNA reads TGTGCCAGCAGCTTGGAGATTGAGCAGTTCTTC. It specifies CASSLEIEQFF. The V call is TRBV5-6, the J call TRBJ2-1; D is uncertain. The CDR3 contains 11 residues. Per germline, CDR1 SGHDT and CDR2 YYEEEE. V lost 0 bases and J 9 bases, leaving 4 bases between the germline ends.

The CDR3 coding sequence is TGTGCCATCAAAGGACAGGGTCGGAACGAGCAGTACTTC. This codes for CAIKGQGRNEQYF. The chain combines TRBV10-3 with TRBJ2-7; the match to TRBD1 covers 8 bases. The CDR3 spans 13 residues. Germline V gene lookup returns CDR1 ENHRY and CDR2 SYGVKD. V lost 7 bases and J lost 5; bases outside the gene matches: 7.

The chain employs TRBV4-2 and TRBJ2-1; D is perhaps TRBD2 (5 bases). CDR3 length: 17 amino acids. Germline V lookup: CDR1 LGHNA, CDR2 YNFKEQ. Between the trimmed V and J ends, which lost 1 base and 0 bases, there was a span of 13 bases. The DNA for the CDR3 is TGTGCCAGCAGCCAAGGGGCTAGCAAGAGCTCCTACAATGAGCAGTTCTTC. It specifies CASSQGASKSSYNEQFF.

The chain carries TRBV15 and TRBJ2-2, with D possibly being TRBD1 (6 bases). CDR3 length: 13 residues. V was trimmed by 3 bases and J by 6 bases, leaving 8 bases between them. CDR1 is LNHNV and CDR2 is YYDKDF in the germline V gene (reference sequence). The CDR3 here is CATSSTGPGELFF. The CDR3 DNA follows: TGTGCCACCAGCAGTACAGGGCCCGGGGAGCTGTTTTTT. Combining the CDR3 with reference TRBV15 and TRBJ2-2 gives the whole variable domain DAMVIQNPRYQVTQFGKPVTLSCSQTLNHNVMYWYQQKSSQAPKLLFHYYDKDFNNEADTPDNFQSRRPNTSFCFLDIRSPGLGDTAMYLCATSSTGPGELFFGEGSRLTVL.

The chain links TRBV7-2 to TRBJ2-7; D is undetermined. There are 13 residues in the CDR3. V lost 7 bases and J lost 2, with 12 bases in between. Germline V gene lookup returns CDR1 SGHTA and CDR2 FQGNSA. CDR3 amino acids: CASKVAVAYEQYF. CDR3 coding DNA: TGTGCCAGCAAAGTGGCAGTAGCCTACGAGCAGTACTTC.

This clonotype was detected only a few times. J is TRBJ2-1 and V is TRBV14, with D tentatively TRBD2 (5 bases). Germline values: CDR1 SGHDN, CDR2 FVKESK. The CDR3 totals 16 residues. Trimming cost V 3 bases and J 0 bases, with 12 bases left between them. CDR3 nucleotides: TGTGCCAGCAGCCATAGAGGGCCCAGCTCCTACAATGAGCAGTTCTTC. It specifies CASSHRGPSSYNEQFF.

This clonotype was recorded a few times. J is TRBJ1-1 and V is TRBV29-1; D is ambiguous. Between the trimmed V and J ends, which lost 4 bases and 0 bases, there was a span of 15 bases. CDR1 is SQVTM, CDR2 ANQGSEA, per germline. This CDR3 is 15 amino acids long. The CDR3 nucleotides read TGCAGCGTTGTATCACTCTGGGGAGTGAACACTGAAGCTTTCTTT. Translating it yields CSVVSLWGVNTEAFF.

This sequence joins TRBV12-3 or TRBV12-4 and TRBJ1-5; 7 positions agree with TRBD1. The CDR3 runs to 15 residues. Trimming at V came to 6 bases and at J to 3 bases, leaving 8 bases not matched to a gene. The DNA for the CDR3 is TGTGCCAGCAGCCCGAGACAGGGACACAATCAGCCCCAGCATTTT. Amino acid sequence: CASSPRQGHNQPQHF.

This clonotype has more than one count but fewer than ten. CDR3 loop: CASSGWGGGTDTQYF. DNA for the CDR3: TGTGCCAGCAGCGGGTGGGGAGGCGGCACAGATACGCAGTATTTT. The genes are TRBV9 and TRBJ2-3; D is perhaps TRBD2 (6 bases). Germline CDR1 is SGDLS and CDR2 is YYNGEE. The CDR3 contains 15 residues. Trimming took off 3 bases at V and 1 base at J, with 12 bases between the two ends.

This chain uses TRBV20-1 with TRBJ2-3, with D perhaps assigned TRBD1 or TRBD2 (6 bases each). Germline V lookup: CDR1 DFQATT, CDR2 SNEGSKA (reference sequence). This CDR3 comprises 13 residues. Trimming stripped 6 bases from V and 2 bases from J, with 12 bases between. CDR3 coding DNA: TGCAGTGCCCGACGGGGGCACACAGATACGCAGTATTTT. Protein sequence: CSARRGHTDTQYF.

This clonotype was picked up a small number of times. The rearrangement uses TRBV20-1 and TRBJ2-3, with D possibly TRBD2 on 6 matching bases. The CDR3 sequence is 16 residues long. Germline CDR1 DFQATT, CDR2 SNEGSKA (reference sequence). V was trimmed by 0 bases and J by 2 bases, leaving 15 bases between them. CDR3 nucleotides: TGCAGTGCTAGAGACCCTTCCCGGGGGACCACAGATACGCAGTATTTT. Translated, it gives CSARDPSRGTTDTQYF.

The V and J genes are TRBV6-2 or TRBV6-3 and TRBJ1-1; no definite D call. The germline V gene has CDR1 MNHEY and CDR2 SVGEGT. The CDR3 length is 13 residues. Trimming removed 2 bases from V and 1 base from J, with 5 bases in between. CDR3 amino acids: CASSYVQNTEAFF. Written as DNA, the CDR3 is TGTGCCAGCAGTTACGTCCAGAACACTGAAGCTTTCTTT.

The rearrangement joins TRBV11-2 to TRBJ2-1; TRBD1 might be the D (7 bases). CDR1 is SGHAT and CDR2 is FQNNGV in the germline V gene. Trimming removed 5 bases from V and 1 base from J, with 12 bases in between. CDR3 size: 15 residues. Here the CDR3 reads CASSRRGRSYNEQFF. Here the CDR3 DNA reads TGTGCCAGCAGCCGCAGGGGGAGGTCCTACAATGAGCAGTTCTTC. The whole variable domain, remainder taken from reference TRBV11-2 and TRBJ2-1, is EAGVAQSPRYKIIEKRQSVAFWCNPISGHATLYWYQQILGQGPKLLIQFQNNGVVDDSQLPKDRFSAERLKGVDSTLKIQPAKLEDSAVYLCASSRRGRSYNEQFFGPGTRLTVL.

This clonotype has just a few counts. The gene calls are TRBV15 and TRBJ2-7, with D tentatively TRBD1 or TRBD2 (6 bases each). Trimming left V 1 base short and J 1 base short, with 20 bases between. Germline CDR1 and CDR2: LNHNV and YYDKDF (reference sequence). CDR3 length: 18 residues. This chain's CDR3 is CATSRGPAWGAESYEQYF. Written as DNA, the CDR3 is TGTGCCACCAGCAGAGGTCCGGCGTGGGGGGCAGAATCCTACGAGCAGTACTTC.

This clonotype was detected only a few times. The rearrangement links TRBV9 to TRBJ2-5; D is uncertain. The CDR3 contains 14 residues. Trimming removed 3 bases from V and 5 bases from J, with 14 bases in between. Germline loops: CDR1 SGDLS, CDR2 YYNGEE. The CDR3 spells CASSEDLKQETQYF. The CDR3 DNA reads TGTGCCAGCAGCGAGGACCTTAAGCAGGAGACCCAGTACTTC.

The rearrangement joins TRBV15 to TRBJ2-5; D unresolved. The germline gives CDR1 LNHNV, CDR2 YYDKDF (reference sequence). V dropped 3 bases and J dropped 2 bases, with 7 bases sitting between them. The CDR3 loop spans 13 amino acids. The CDR3: CATSRGSQETQYF. The DNA of the CDR3 is TGTGCCACCAGCAGGGGATCGCAAGAGACCCAGTACTTC.